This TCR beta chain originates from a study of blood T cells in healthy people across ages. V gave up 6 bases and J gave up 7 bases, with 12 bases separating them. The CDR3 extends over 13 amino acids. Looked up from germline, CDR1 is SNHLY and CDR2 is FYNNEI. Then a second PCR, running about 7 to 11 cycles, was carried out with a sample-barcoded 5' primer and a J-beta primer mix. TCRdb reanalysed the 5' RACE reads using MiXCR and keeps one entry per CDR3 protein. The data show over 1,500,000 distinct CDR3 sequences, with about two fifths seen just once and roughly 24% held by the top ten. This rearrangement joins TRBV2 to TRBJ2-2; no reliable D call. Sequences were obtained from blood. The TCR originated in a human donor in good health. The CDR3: CASRELGFGELFF. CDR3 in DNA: TGTGCCAGCAGGGAATTGGGGTTCGGGGAGCTGTTTTTT.